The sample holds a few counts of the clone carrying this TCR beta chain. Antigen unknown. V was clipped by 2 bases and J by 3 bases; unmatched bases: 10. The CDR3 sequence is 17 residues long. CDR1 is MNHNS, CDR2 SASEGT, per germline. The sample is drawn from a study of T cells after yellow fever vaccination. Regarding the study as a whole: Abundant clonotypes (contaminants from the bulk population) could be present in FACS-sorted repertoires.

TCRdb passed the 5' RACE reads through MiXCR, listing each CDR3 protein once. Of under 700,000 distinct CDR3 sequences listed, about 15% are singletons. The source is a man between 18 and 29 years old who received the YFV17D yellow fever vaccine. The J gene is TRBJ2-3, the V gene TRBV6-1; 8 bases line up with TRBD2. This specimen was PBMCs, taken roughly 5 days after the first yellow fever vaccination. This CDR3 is CASSEFSGGSETDTQYF. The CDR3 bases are TGTGCCAGCAGTGAATTTTCGGGGGGGAGTGAGACAGATACGCAGTATTTT.